The rows below give T cell receptor beta chains drawn from one sample of a study of T cell responses to AZD1222 COVID-19 vaccine. Method: immunoSEQ multiplex PCR; TCRdb's copy keeps in-frame clones and lacks some. This sample yields around 85,000 clones, of which roughly 85% are seen a single time; just under 6.5% belongs to the top ten. Material: peripheral blood, obtained on day 0 of AZD1222 vaccination. Receptors originate from an adult in good health. CDR3s include the opening cysteine and the closing phenylalanine or tryptophan. A D gene is named only where the DNA matches it firmly. Size tells how often a clone was seen (once, few, many) or the class of an expanded clone, and some rows leave it out.

j_call	v_call	d_call	clone_size	cdr3_aa	cdr3_nt
TRBJ1-1	TRBV12-3/TRBV12-4	NA	NA	CASSPNRAWGFF	TGTGCCAGCAGTCCCAACAGGGCATGGGGTTTCTTT
TRBJ2-7	TRBV19	NA	NA	CASGSLYEQYF	TGTGCCAGTGGATCTCTCTACGAGCAGTACTTC
TRBJ2-1	TRBV30	TRBD2	once	CAWSVQAGGLEFF	TGTGCCTGGAGTGTACAAGCGGGAGGGCTGGAGTTCTTC
TRBJ2-1	TRBV19	TRBD2	NA	CASSGTSGDHNEQFF	TGTGCCAGTAGTGGGACTAGCGGGGATCACAATGAGCAGTTCTTC
TRBJ2-5	TRBV2	TRBD1	few	CASSLGQGGFETQYF	TGTGCCAGCAGTCTGGGACAGGGGGGGTTTGAGACCCAGTACTTC
TRBJ2-3	TRBV5-4	TRBD2	few	CASSLRLAGEDDTQYF	TGTGCCAGCAGCCTCCGACTAGCGGGAGAAGATGATACGCAGTATTTT
TRBJ2-7	TRBV5-1	TRBD1	NA	CASSLGTGVSYEQYF	TGCGCCAGCAGCTTGGGAACAGGGGTGAGCTACGAGCAGTACTTC
TRBJ2-1	TRBV5-1	NA	NA	CASSLDVGLGSEQFF	TGCGCCAGCAGCTTGGACGTAGGGTTGGGGAGTGAGCAGTTCTTC
TRBJ2-7	TRBV7-9	NA	NA	CASSLLGAYEQYF	TGTGCCAGCAGCTTATTGGGTGCCTACGAGCAGTACTTC
TRBJ1-4	TRBV2	NA	NA	CASHGGGTNEKLFF	TGTGCCAGCCATGGAGGTGGTACTAATGAAAAACTGTTTTTT
TRBJ2-1	TRBV27	NA	NA	CASSLWGGENEQFF	TGTGCCAGCAGTTTATGGGGCGGCGAGAATGAGCAGTTCTTC
TRBJ2-5	TRBV6-6	NA	NA	CASTDIQETQYF	TGTGCCAGCACGGACATCCAAGAGACCCAGTACTTC
TRBJ1-6	TRBV6-5	NA	NA	CASSASTGFSTPLHF	TGTGCCAGCAGCGCATCCACAGGGTTCAGCACACCCCTCCACTTT
TRBJ2-7	TRBV6-5	TRBD2	NA	CASSSLSAGDGEQYF	TGTGCCAGCAGTTCTCTTAGCGCGGGGGACGGCGAGCAGTACTTC
TRBJ1-1	TRBV6-2/TRBV6-3	NA	NA	CASSSPGGMNTEAFF	TGTGCCAGCAGTTCCCCTGGGGGAATGAACACTGAAGCTTTCTTT
TRBJ2-7	TRBV29-1	TRBD2	NA	CSVGAGGVLEQYF	TGCAGCGTTGGTGCGGGAGGTGTTCTCGAGCAGTACTTC
TRBJ1-3	TRBV5-1	NA	NA	CASSLDGNSGNTIYF	TGCGCCAGCAGCTTGGACGGAAACTCTGGAAACACCATATATTTT
TRBJ2-7	TRBV19	TRBD1	NA	CASSIAPGTGYEQYF	TGTGCCAGTAGTATAGCCCCCGGGACAGGGTACGAGCAGTACTTC
TRBJ1-6	TRBV5-5	NA	NA	CASTPVQGLFDNSPLHF	TGTGCCAGCACGCCCGTACAGGGTTTATTCGATAATTCACCCCTCCACTTT
TRBJ1-4	TRBV12-3/TRBV12-4	NA	NA	CASRPLGEKLFF	TGTGCCAGCAGACCGCTAGGGGAAAAACTGTTTTTT
TRBJ2-3	TRBV14	NA	NA	CASSQDQGLPQYF	TGTGCCAGCAGCCAAGATCAGGGTTTGCCGCAGTATTTT